What follows describes a single TCR beta chain. In the 2 weeks before study entry, exposed participants met a COVID-19 case, which was PCR-confirmed or clinician-diagnosed. The assay was immunoSEQ multiplex PCR, and TCRdb's table has in-frame clones only and misses some. The sample records more than 150,000 clones, roughly three quarters being singletons. The sample originates from a study of blood T cell repertoires in COVID-19. The sequenced material came from PBMCs or T cells enriched from blood (not recorded which). This sequence originates from a man aged 55 to 70 who had been exposed to COVID-19.

Written as DNA, the CDR3 is TGCGCCAGCAGCCAAGTGGCAGGCGGCAATCAGCCCCAGCATTTT. It specifies CASSQVAGGNQPQHF. The genes are TRBV4-1 and TRBJ1-5; unclear D gene. V gave up 1 base and J gave up 2 bases, with 9 bases separating them. In germline, CDR1 is MGHRA, CDR2 YSYEKL. The CDR3 runs 15 residues.